This TCR beta chain stems from a study of blood T cell repertoires in COVID-19. In the study overall: Some COVID-19 samples were acute and others convalescent; all came from the United States, Italy and Spain.

Some clones are missing from TCRdb's copy, which holds only in-frame ones; the method was immunoSEQ multiplex PCR. This sample has some 290,000 clones, with around 91% found just once. The CDR3 spans 19 residues. Trimming at V came to 4 bases and at J to 0 bases, leaving 12 bases not matched to a gene. CDR1 is MDHEN and CDR2 is SYDVKM in the germline V gene. The chain carries TRBV28 and TRBJ1-6; the match to TRBD1 covers 7 bases. The sequenced sample consisted of peripheral blood. This receptor was obtained from a woman in her 40s with COVID-19, enrolled during active disease. Here the CDR3 DNA reads TGTGCCAGCAGTTATTTACCCGGGACAGCCTACTCCTATAATTCACCCCTCCACTTT. Its translation is CASSYLPGTAYSYNSPLHF.